The TCR beta chain described here comes from a study of shared clonotypes between healthy human individuals. Germline CDR1 and CDR2: LGHNT and FRNRAP. The CDR3 has 14 residues. Trimming cost V 7 bases and J 4 bases; bases outside gene matches: 9. Libraries were prepared by immunoSEQ multiplex PCR; TCRdb keeps only in-frame clonotypes and omits some of them. The sample includes roughly 2,300,000 clones, 85% to 95% of them seen just once. This clone has a single count. V and J are TRBV12-5 and TRBJ1-2; 7 bases fit TRBD1. The sequencing sample was made of naive CD4+ T cells from PBMCs. Subset denoted: CD45RA+ positively selected. This clonotype was obtained from a man in his late teens or twenties in good health. Some clones in this sample may be carry-over from other donors' samples. CDR3 coding DNA: TGTGCTAGTGCCCAGACAGGGTCGGGCTATGGCTACACCTTC. Its translation is CASAQTGSGYGYTF.